Below, one TCR beta chain is given with its context. Other DNA sequences in this specimen translate into the identical CDR3. Source study methods: Nucleated cell counts were estimated from reference gene primer amplification. Using immunoSEQ multiplex PCR, the repertoire was profiled, and TCRdb retains in-frame clones only, with some absent. V, J and clone size derive from that table, while D and trimming were established from the DNA sequence. This sample has some 260,000 clones; approximately 81% occur once, and the top ten carry less than 4%. CDR1 and CDR2 (germline): MDHEN, SYDVKM. V lost 3 bases, J lost 4 bases, and 2 bases stayed unmatched. There are 13 residues in the CDR3. The sample is drawn from a study of blood T cell repertoires in COVID-19. At the level of the study: Samples representing acute and convalescent COVID-19 were sourced from the United States, Italy and Spain. Sample material is recorded as cDNA or gDNA derived from T cells, B-cell-depleted T cells, or PBMCs.

The sequencing sample was made of peripheral blood. The gene calls are TRBV28 and TRBJ2-7, with 8 bases that match TRBD2. This sequence was found in a young woman with acute or convalescent COVID-19. The CDR3 protein is CASSFAGGYEQYF. CDR3 sequence (DNA): TGTGCCAGCAGTTTCGCGGGGGGTTACGAGCAGTACTTC.